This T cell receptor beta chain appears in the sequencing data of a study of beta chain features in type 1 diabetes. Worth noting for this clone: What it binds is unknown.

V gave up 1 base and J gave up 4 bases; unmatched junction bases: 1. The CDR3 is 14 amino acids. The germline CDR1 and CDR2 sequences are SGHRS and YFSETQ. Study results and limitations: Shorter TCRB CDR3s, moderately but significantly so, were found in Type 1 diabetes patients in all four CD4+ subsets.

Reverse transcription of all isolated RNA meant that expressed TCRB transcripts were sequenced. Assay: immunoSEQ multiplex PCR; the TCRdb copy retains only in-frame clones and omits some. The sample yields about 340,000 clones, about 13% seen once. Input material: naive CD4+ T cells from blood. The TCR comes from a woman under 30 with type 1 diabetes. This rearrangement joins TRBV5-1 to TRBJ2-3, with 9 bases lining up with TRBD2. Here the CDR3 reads CASSLWTSADTQYF. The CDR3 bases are TGCGCCAGCAGCTTGTGGACTAGCGCAGATACGCAGTATTTT.